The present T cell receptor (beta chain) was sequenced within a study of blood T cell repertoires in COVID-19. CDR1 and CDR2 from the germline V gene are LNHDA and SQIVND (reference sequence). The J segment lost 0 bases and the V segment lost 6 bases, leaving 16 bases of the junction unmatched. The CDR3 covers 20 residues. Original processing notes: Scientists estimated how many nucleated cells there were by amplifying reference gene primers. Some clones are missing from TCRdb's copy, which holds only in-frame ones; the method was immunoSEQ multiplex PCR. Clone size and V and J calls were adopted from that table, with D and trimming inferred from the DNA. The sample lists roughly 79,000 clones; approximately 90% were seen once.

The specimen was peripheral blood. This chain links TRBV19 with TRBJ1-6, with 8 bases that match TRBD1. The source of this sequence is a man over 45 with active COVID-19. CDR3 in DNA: TGTGCCAGTAGGGGGGGAACGACAGGGGCGACGAGCTCCTATAATTCACCCCTCCACTTT. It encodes CASRGGTTGATSSYNSPLHF.